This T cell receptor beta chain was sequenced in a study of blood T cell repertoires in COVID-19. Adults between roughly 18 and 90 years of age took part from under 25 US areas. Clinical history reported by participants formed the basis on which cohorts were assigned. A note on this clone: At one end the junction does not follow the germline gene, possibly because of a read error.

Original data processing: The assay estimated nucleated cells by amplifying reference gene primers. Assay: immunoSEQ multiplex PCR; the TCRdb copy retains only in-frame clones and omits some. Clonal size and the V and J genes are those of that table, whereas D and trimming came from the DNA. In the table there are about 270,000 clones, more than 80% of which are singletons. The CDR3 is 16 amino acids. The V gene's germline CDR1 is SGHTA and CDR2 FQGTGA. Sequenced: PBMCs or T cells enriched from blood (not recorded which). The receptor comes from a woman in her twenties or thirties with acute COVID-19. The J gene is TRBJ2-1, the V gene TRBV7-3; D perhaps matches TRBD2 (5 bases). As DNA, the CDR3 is TGTGCCAGCAGCCTAACCGAGGGCCTCAGCTACAATGAGCAGTTCTTC. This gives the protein CASSLTEGLSYNEQFF.